The entry below gives a single T cell receptor beta chain sequence along with its context. The read finishes 3 residues shy of the CDR3 end, and the germline J gene is used to complete it. This entry comes from a study of T cells in women clearing cervical HPV infection. Clones were sequenced by immunoSEQ multiplex PCR, and TCRdb holds only the in-frame ones, with some missing. The table for this sample gives more than 40,000 clones. From germline, CDR1 is SGHRS and CDR2 YFSETQ. With 5 bases clipped from V and 4 bases from J, the junction kept 5 bases outside the gene matches. CDR3 size: 14 residues. The receptor was derived from a woman between 18 and 75 years old with a cervical HPV16 infection that either progressed to CIN3+ or cleared (not recorded which). Sample: blood buffy coat. The rearrangement links TRBV5-1 to TRBJ1-4, with 7 bases that match TRBD1. The CDR3 spells CASREGGINEKLFF. CDR3 DNA (partial): TGCGCCAGCAGGGAAGGGGGCATTAATGAAAAA.